Included here is one TCR beta chain sequence, with context. 13 Jbeta primers and 60 Vbeta primers were used for the PCR. Libraries were prepared by immunoSEQ multiplex PCR; TCRdb keeps only in-frame clonotypes and omits some of them. The top ten clones hold roughly 2% of a sample with about 130,000 clones, 70% of them seen once. This entry is derived from a study of cytomegalovirus exposure and HLA in healthy donors. This CDR3 region has 12 residues. CDR1 and CDR2 from the germline V gene are MDHEN and SYDVKM. V was trimmed by 6 bases and J by 8 bases, leaving 13 bases between them. The rearrangement joins TRBV28 to TRBJ1-2, with D tentatively TRBD1 (5 bases). The sample comprised PBMCs. The TCR was taken from a woman aged 55-75 years in good health and CMV-seropositive. The CDR3 reads CASRPGMWGYTF. The CDR3 DNA reads TGTGCCAGCAGACCAGGGATGTGGGGCTACACCTTC.